A single sample gave rise to the 26 T cell receptor beta chains below, sequenced in a study of T cell repertoires in cytomegalovirus infection (dated by TCRdb to between 2019 and 2020). TCRdb names Illumina HiSeq 1500 as the instrument used. Using fastp at Q25 and MiXCR, TCRdb reprocessed the public reads and kept productive beta chains. Each entry merges the rows of one CDR3 protein and shows their most common DNA and genes. Across this sample there are fewer than 400,000 distinct CDR3 sequences, with about a sixth seen only once. The ten largest clones capture 8.7% of the sample. Sequencing input: PBMCs. These receptors came from a human donor in good health (CMV status not recorded). Some clones in this sample may be carry-over from other donors' samples.

This clonotype has ten or more counts. This chain links TRBV24-1 with TRBJ2-1; D is undetermined. The CDR3 spans 16 residues. Germline V CDR1 and CDR2: KGHDR, SFDVKD. With 3 bases removed from V and 8 bases from J, the gap between germline ends came to 19 bases. CDR3 region: CATSDPQREETDEQFF. CDR3 bases: TGTGCCACCAGTGATCCCCAGCGAGAGGAGACGGATGAGCAGTTCTTC.

This clonotype was seen just once. CDR3 protein: CSAYRDRVYEQYF. The CDR3 nucleotides are TGCAGTGCTTACCGGGACAGGGTGTACGAGCAGTACTTC. This sequence joins TRBV20-1 and TRBJ2-7; 9 nucleotides align to TRBD1. Germline CDR1 reads DFQATT; CDR2 reads SNEGSKA (reference sequence). CDR3 length: 13 amino acids. V shed 5 bases and J 4 bases; nucleotides not matched to a gene: 6.

The chain employs TRBV20-1 and TRBJ1-3; D not resolved. Trimming took 1 base from V and 6 from J, leaving 10 bases between them. CDR3 size: 13 residues. Germline CDR1 is DFQATT and CDR2 is SNEGSKA (reference sequence). CDR3 region: CSARVSGINTIYF. In DNA, the CDR3 is TGCAGTGCTAGAGTTAGTGGGATAAACACCATATATTTT.

This clonotype occurred many times. The rearrangement uses TRBV7-2 and TRBJ2-5; no clear D. Per the germline V gene, CDR1 is SGHTA and CDR2 is FQGNSA. Between the trimmed V and J ends, which lost 1 base and 7 bases, there was a span of 13 bases. This CDR3 is built from 14 residues. The CDR3 spells CASSLDGLLGTQYF. The CDR3 region has the DNA TGTGCCAGCAGCTTAGATGGGCTCCTCGGGACCCAGTACTTC.

This clonotype was counted at least ten times. V usage is TRBV7-2 and J usage is TRBJ2-5; D not resolved. CDR1 is SGHTA, CDR2 FQGNSA, per germline. CDR3 length: 13 amino acids. Trimming took 6 bases from V and 9 from J, leaving 17 bases between them. The CDR3, as DNA: TGTGCCAGCAGTTCAATTGGGTCAGGAGCCCAGTACTTC. Residues: CASSSIGSGAQYF.

This clonotype was detected ten times or more. Here the CDR3 reads CASGRDRVGGYTF. Here the CDR3 DNA reads TGTGCCAGCGGTAGGGACAGGGTCGGTGGCTACACCTTC. The V call is TRBV12-3 or TRBV12-4, the J call TRBJ1-2; the match to TRBD1 covers 9 bases. There are 13 residues in the CDR3. V was clipped by 8 bases and J by 7 bases; unmatched bases: 8.

The chain has TRBV2 and TRBJ1-4; possibly TRBD1 for D (6 bases). Per the germline V gene, CDR1 is SNHLY and CDR2 is FYNNEI. V lost 3 bases to trimming and J lost 8 bases, with 13 bases between them. This CDR3 spans 14 amino acids. DNA of the CDR3: TGTGCCAGCAGTGATGGCAGGGGTGAGGAAAAACTGTTTTTT. Translating gives CASSDGRGEEKLFF.

The chain carries TRBV12-3 or TRBV12-4 and TRBJ1-5, with 7 bases fitting TRBD1. CDR3 length: 14 amino acids. The trim removed 5 bases at V and 5 bases at J, leaving 6 bases unmatched. For the CDR3, the DNA is TGTGCCAGCAGTGCTCGACAGGGACATCAGCCCCAGCATTTT. Its protein product is CASSARQGHQPQHF.

The rearrangement links TRBV6-2 or TRBV6-3 to TRBJ1-5; the D is unclear. V lost 4 bases to trimming and J lost 11 bases, with 15 bases between them. Germline-derived CDR1 and CDR2 are MNHEY and SVGEGT. The CDR3 has 13 residues. The CDR3 DNA follows: TGTGCCAGCAGTTCGGGAGTGATCTCAGCCCAGCATTTT. This translates into CASSSGVISAQHF.

This clonotype was seen at least ten times. This chain links TRBV7-2 with TRBJ1-4; the D is unclear. V lost 5 bases and J lost 5, with 12 bases in between. Germline CDR1 and CDR2: SGHTA and FQGNSA. There are 14 residues in the CDR3. CDR3 amino acids: CASSLNGGNEKLFF. CDR3 bases: TGTGCCAGCAGCCTGAACGGCGGCAATGAAAAACTGTTTTTT.

Concerning this clonotype itself: The junction departs from germline at one end; a sequencing error may be responsible. V is TRBV7-9 and J is TRBJ2-3; D is unclear. Germline V gives CDR1 SEHNR, CDR2 FQNEAQ (reference sequence). The CDR3 extends over 15 amino acids. DNA for the CDR3: TGTGCCAGCACCTTACCCCAGACTAGCACAGATACGCAGTATTTT. This gives the protein CASTLPQTSTDTQYF.

This clonotype has at least ten counts. The chain couples TRBV6-2 or TRBV6-3 to TRBJ2-7; a possible D gene is TRBD2 (5 bases). V was clipped by 8 bases and J by 6 bases, with 29 bases between them. Looked up from germline, CDR1 is MNHEY and CDR2 is SVGEGT. The CDR3 is made up of 17 amino acids. The CDR3 nucleotides read TGTGCCAGCCATCCCCCCCGGGCCTACGGACTCTCTACCGAGCAGTACTTC. Amino acids: CASHPPRAYGLSTEQYF.

This clonotype was seen repeatedly, ten times or more. J is TRBJ1-2 and V is TRBV6-1; 9 nucleotides line up with TRBD1. V lost 5 bases to trimming and J lost 8 bases; unmatched junction nucleotides: 9. Germline V gene data show CDR1 as MNHNS and CDR2 as SASEGT. CDR3 length equals 14 residues. The CDR3 bases are TGTGCCAGCAGTCCCTCGAGGGACAGGGAGGGCTACACCTTC. Protein sequence: CASSPSRDREGYTF.

This clonotype was found many times. The chain carries TRBV7-9 and TRBJ2-3, with D perhaps matching TRBD1 (5 bases). Looked up from germline, CDR1 is SEHNR and CDR2 is FQNEAQ (reference sequence). Trimming cost V 1 base and J 4 bases, with 12 bases left between them. The CDR3 contains 15 residues. The CDR3 DNA is TGTGCCAGCAGCTTAGGACAGTTAAGGGCAGATACGCAGTATTTT. Amino acid sequence: CASSLGQLRADTQYF.

This sequence joins TRBV2 and TRBJ2-7, with TRBD1 as a possible D gene (6 bases). The germline V gene has CDR1 SNHLY and CDR2 FYNNEI. The CDR3 consists of 13 residues. V shed 5 bases and J shed 3 bases, with 11 bases lying between them. The CDR3 sequence is CASSWQGSYEQYF. CDR3 DNA: TGTGCCAGCAGTTGGCAGGGGAGCTACGAGCAGTACTTC.

This clonotype appeared a few times. V usage is TRBV20-1 and J usage is TRBJ1-2, with unresolved D. Deletions cut 6 bases from V and 9 bases from J, with 26 bases between. Germline loops: CDR1 DFQATT, CDR2 SNEGSKA (reference sequence). The CDR3 extends over 15 amino acids. In nucleotides, the CDR3 is TGCAGTGCGGAGATCGTAGGCCGGCCTAGGCTGAGCTACACCTTC. Amino acids: CSAEIVGRPRLSYTF.

V is TRBV5-5 and J is TRBJ1-3; D is perhaps TRBD1 (6 bases). From germline, CDR1 is SGHKS and CDR2 YYEKEE (reference sequence). V lost 3 bases, J lost 0 bases, and 10 bases lay in between. CDR3 length: 15 residues. In nucleotides, the CDR3 is TGTGCCAGCAGCTGGGACAACTACTCTGGAAACACCATATATTTT. Protein: CASSWDNYSGNTIYF. Based on the CDR3 plus reference TRBV5-5 and TRBJ1-3, the full variable domain is DAGVTQSPTHLIKTRGQQVTLRCSPISGHKSVSWYQQVLGQGPQFIFQYYEKEERGRGNFPDRFSARQFPNYSSELNVNALLLGDSALYLCASSWDNYSGNTIYFGEGSWLTVV.

The chain employs TRBV11-2 and TRBJ2-7; no reliable D call. The CDR3 spans 11 residues. Germline V gene data show CDR1 as SGHAT and CDR2 as FQNNGV. The germline V and J ends were trimmed by 5 bases and 7 bases, with 9 bases remaining between them. CDR3 in DNA: TGTGCCAGCAGCGGCCGAAAGGAGCAGTACTTC. Its protein product is CASSGRKEQYF.

This sequence joins TRBV11-1 and TRBJ2-1; possibly TRBD2 for D (7 bases). CDR3 length: 15 residues. Germline V gives CDR1 SGHAT, CDR2 FQDESV (reference sequence). Trimming cost V 6 bases and J 8 bases, with 20 bases left between them. Written as DNA, the CDR3 is TGTGCCAGCAGTAAAGGGGGGGCCGGTAGTCATGAGCAGTTCTTC. This encodes CASSKGGAGSHEQFF.

Only a few counts were recorded for this clonotype. V gene TRBV28 combines with J gene TRBJ2-5, with 9 bases that match TRBD1. CDR1 is MDHEN and CDR2 is SYDVKM in the germline V gene. The J segment lost 5 bases and the V segment lost 4 bases, leaving 11 bases of the junction unmatched. The CDR3 length is 16 residues. The CDR3 reads CASSSGTGPFRETQYF. In DNA form, the CDR3 reads TGTGCCAGCAGTTCTGGGACAGGGCCATTCCGTGAGACCCAGTACTTC.

This clonotype came up a few times. The chain links TRBV6-6 to TRBJ1-3; possible D gene TRBD1, 6 bases. The length of the CDR3 is 16 residues. Deletions cut 2 bases from V and 0 bases from J, with 11 bases between. Germline V gene sequence: CDR1 MNHNY, CDR2 SVGAGI (reference sequence). CDR3 DNA: TGTGCCAGCAGTTACCCACAGGGTACCTCTGGAAACACCATATATTTT. It is translated as CASSYPQGTSGNTIYF.

At least ten counts were recorded for this clonotype. The J gene is TRBJ1-2, the V gene TRBV6-5; 9 bases are a match to TRBD1. J was trimmed by 7 bases and V by 5 bases; bases with no gene match: 8. The CDR3 has 14 amino acids. Germline V gene lookup returns CDR1 MNHEY and CDR2 SVGAGI. CDR3 region: CASSKQGAFGGYTF. In nucleotides, the CDR3 is TGTGCCAGCAGTAAACAGGGGGCGTTTGGTGGCTACACCTTC.

This clonotype was observed a handful of times. The chain combines TRBV6-6 with TRBJ1-5, with unresolved D. Germline-derived CDR1 and CDR2 are MNHNY and SVGAGI (reference sequence). The V end was cut by 7 bases, the J end by 7 bases, with 5 bases between. This CDR3 comprises 10 residues. CDR3: CASNDQPQHF. CDR3 bases: TGTGCCAGCAACGACCAGCCCCAGCATTTT.

The chain links TRBV5-4 to TRBJ1-2; perhaps TRBD1 as D (6 bases). This CDR3 contains 16 residues. Trimming left V 2 bases short and J 7 bases short, with 21 bases between. Germline V gives CDR1 SGHNT, CDR2 YYREEE (reference sequence). The CDR3 coding sequence is TGTGCCAGCAGCTTCCACATCGCTCCAGGGGTCGCTGGCTACACCTTC. Translated: CASSFHIAPGVAGYTF.

CDR3 in amino acids: CATSGSLLGLENNEQFF. CDR3 in DNA: TGTGCCACCAGCGGAAGCCTTTTAGGACTAGAGAACAATGAGCAGTTCTTC. The chain carries TRBV15 and TRBJ2-1; TRBD2 aligns across 7 bases. The CDR3 spans 17 residues. The V segment lost 5 bases and the J segment 5 bases; nucleotides outside the gene matches: 15. CDR1 and CDR2 (germline): LNHNV, YYDKDF (reference sequence).

This chain's CDR3 is CASSPYSDTSYEQYF. The DNA for the CDR3 is TGTGCCAGCTCACCATACTCGGACACTTCCTACGAGCAGTACTTC. V usage is TRBV18 and J usage is TRBJ2-7, with D possibly matching TRBD1 (5 bases). Germline assignment: CDR1 KGHSH and CDR2 LQKENI. The CDR3 runs to 15 residues. Deletions cut 2 bases from V and 1 base from J, with 12 bases between.